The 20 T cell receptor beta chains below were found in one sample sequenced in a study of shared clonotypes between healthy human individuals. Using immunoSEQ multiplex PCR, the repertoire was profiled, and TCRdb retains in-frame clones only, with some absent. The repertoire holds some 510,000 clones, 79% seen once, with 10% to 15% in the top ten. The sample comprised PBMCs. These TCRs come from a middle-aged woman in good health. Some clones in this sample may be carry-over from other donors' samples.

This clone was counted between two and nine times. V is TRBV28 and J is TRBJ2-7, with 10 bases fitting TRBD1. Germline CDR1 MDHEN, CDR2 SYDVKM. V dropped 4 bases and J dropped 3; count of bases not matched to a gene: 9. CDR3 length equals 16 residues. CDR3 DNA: TGTGCCAGCAGTTACACTTTCGGGACAGGGGACTACGAGCAGTACTTC. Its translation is CASSYTFGTGDYEQYF. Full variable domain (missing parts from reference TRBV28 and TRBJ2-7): DVKVTQSSRYLVKRTGEKVFLECVQDMDHENMFWYRQDPGLGLRLIYFSYDVKMKEKGDIPEGYSVSREKKERFSLILESASTNQTSMYLCASSYTFGTGDYEQYFGPGTRLTVT.

In nucleotides, the CDR3 is TGTGCCAGCATTGGGACTAGCGGAAACAATGAGCAGTTCTTC. Protein product: CASIGTSGNNEQFF. This chain joins TRBV28 and TRBJ2-1, with 11 bases identical to TRBD2. The J segment lost 5 bases and the V segment lost 7 bases, leaving 4 bases of the junction unmatched. Germline lookup yields CDR1 MDHEN and CDR2 SYDVKM. CDR3 length: 14 residues.

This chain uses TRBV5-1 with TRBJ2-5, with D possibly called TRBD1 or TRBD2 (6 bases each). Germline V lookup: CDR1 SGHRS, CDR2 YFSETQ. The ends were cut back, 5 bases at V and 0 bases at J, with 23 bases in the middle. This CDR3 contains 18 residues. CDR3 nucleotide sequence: TGCGCCAGCAGTTTTGGCGGGATTACCGGGACACACCAAGAGACCCAGTACTTC. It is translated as CASSFGGITGTHQETQYF.

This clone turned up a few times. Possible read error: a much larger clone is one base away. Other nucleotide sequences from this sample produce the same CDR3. CDR3 nucleotides: TGTGCCAGCAGCAGAGATAGCAATCAGCCCCAGCATTTT. Residues: CASSRDSNQPQHF. The chain has TRBV9 and TRBJ1-5, with D hard to call. This CDR3 contains 13 residues. The V end was cut by 4 bases, the J end by 0 bases, with 5 bases between. Germline V gene data show CDR1 as SGDLS and CDR2 as YYNGEE.

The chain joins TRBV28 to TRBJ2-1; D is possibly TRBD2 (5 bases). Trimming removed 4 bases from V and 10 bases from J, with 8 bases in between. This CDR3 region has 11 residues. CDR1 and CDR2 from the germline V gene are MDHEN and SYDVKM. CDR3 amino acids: CASSYRGEQFF. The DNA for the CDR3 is TGTGCCAGCAGTTATCGCGGGGAGCAGTTCTTC.

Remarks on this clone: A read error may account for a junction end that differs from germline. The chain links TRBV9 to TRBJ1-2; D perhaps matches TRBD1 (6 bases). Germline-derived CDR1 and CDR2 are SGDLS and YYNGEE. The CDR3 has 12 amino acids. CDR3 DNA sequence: TGTGCCAGCAGCGTAGCCGGCTGGGGGCTTCTGTTC. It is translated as CASSVAGWGLLF. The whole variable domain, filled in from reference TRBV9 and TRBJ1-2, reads DSGVTQTPKHLITATGQRVTLRCSPRSGDLSVYWYQQSLDQGLQFLIQYYNGEERAKGNILERFSAQQFPDLHSELNLSSLELGDSALYFCASSVAGWGLLFGSGTRLTVV.

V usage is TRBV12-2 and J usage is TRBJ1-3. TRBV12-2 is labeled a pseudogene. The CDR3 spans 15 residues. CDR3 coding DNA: TGTGCAAGTCGCCCGGGGGCGGACTCTGGAAACACCATATATTTT. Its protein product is CASRPGADSGNTIYF.

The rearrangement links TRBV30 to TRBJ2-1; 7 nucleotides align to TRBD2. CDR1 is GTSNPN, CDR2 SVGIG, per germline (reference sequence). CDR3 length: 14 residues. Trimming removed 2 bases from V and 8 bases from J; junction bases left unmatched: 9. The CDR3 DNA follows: TGTGCCTGGAGTCAGGAGCGGGGATGGGATGAGCAGTTCTTC. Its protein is CAWSQERGWDEQFF.

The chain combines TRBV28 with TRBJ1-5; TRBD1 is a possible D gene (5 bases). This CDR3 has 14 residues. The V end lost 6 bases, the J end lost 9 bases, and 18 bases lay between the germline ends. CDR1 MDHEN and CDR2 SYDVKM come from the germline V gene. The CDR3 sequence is CASRTGTRMGPQHF. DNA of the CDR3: TGTGCCAGCAGAACCGGGACTCGGATGGGGCCCCAGCATTTT.

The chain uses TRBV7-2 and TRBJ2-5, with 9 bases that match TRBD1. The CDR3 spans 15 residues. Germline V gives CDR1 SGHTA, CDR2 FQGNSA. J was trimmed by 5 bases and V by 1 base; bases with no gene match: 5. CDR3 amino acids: CASSLETGGYETQYF. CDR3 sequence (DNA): TGTGCCAGCAGCTTAGAGACAGGGGGGTATGAGACCCAGTACTTC.

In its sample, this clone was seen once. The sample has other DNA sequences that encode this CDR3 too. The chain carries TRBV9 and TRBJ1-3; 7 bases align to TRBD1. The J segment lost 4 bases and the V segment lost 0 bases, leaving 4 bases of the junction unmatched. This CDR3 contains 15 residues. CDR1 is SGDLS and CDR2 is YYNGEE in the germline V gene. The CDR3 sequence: CASSVDSGGGNTIYF. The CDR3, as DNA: TGTGCCAGCAGCGTAGATTCAGGGGGAGGAAACACCATATATTTT. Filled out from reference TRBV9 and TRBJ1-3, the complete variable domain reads DSGVTQTPKHLITATGQRVTLRCSPRSGDLSVYWYQQSLDQGLQFLIQYYNGEERAKGNILERFSAQQFPDLHSELNLSSLELGDSALYFCASSVDSGGGNTIYFGEGSWLTVV.

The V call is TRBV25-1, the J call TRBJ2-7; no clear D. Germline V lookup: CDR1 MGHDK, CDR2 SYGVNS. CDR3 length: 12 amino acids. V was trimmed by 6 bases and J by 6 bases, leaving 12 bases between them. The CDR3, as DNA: TGTGCCAGCAGCCAATTGCACTCCGAGCAGTACTTC. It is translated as CASSQLHSEQYF.

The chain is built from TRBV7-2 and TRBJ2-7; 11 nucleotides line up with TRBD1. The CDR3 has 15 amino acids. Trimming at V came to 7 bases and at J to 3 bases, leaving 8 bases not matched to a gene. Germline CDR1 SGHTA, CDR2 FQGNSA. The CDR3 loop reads CASTSQGTGGYEQYF. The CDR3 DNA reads TGTGCCAGCACCAGTCAAGGGACAGGGGGCTACGAGCAGTACTTC. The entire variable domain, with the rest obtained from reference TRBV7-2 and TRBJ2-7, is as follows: GAGVSQSPSNKVTEKGKDVELRCDPISGHTALYWYRQSLGQGLEFLIYFQGNSAPDKSGLPSDRFSAERTGGSVSTLTIQRTQQEDSAVYLCASTSQGTGGYEQYFGPGTRLTVT.

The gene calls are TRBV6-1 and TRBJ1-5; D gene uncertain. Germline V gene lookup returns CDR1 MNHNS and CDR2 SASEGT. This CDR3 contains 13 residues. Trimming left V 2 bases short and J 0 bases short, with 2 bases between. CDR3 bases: TGTGCCAGCAGTGAAAGTAGCAATCAGCCCCAGCATTTT. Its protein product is CASSESSNQPQHF.

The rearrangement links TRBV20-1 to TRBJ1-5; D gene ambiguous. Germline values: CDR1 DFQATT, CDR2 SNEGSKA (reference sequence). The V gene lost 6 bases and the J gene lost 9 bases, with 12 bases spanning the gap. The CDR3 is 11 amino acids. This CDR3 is CSAIRGSPQHF. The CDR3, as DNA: TGCAGTGCCATCCGGGGATCGCCCCAGCATTTT.

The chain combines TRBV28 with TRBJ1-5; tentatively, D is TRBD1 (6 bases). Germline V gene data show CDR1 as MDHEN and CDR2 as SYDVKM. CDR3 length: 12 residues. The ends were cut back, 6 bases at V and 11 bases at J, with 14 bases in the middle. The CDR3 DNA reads TGTGCCAGCAGGGACAGCGGGCTAACCCAGCATTTT. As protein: CASRDSGLTQHF.

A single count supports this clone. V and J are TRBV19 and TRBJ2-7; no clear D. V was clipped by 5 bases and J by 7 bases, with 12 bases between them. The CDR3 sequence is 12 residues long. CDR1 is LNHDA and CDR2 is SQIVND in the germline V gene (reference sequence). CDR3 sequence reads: CASSLPLGEQYF. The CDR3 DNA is TGTGCCAGTAGTCTCCCCCTCGGGGAGCAGTACTTC.

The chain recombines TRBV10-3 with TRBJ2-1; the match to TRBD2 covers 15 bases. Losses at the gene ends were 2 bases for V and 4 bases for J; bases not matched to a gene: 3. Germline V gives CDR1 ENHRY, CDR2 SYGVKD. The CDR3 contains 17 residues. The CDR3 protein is CAISEPGTSGRYNEQFF. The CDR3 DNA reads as TGTGCCATCAGTGAGCCCGGGACTAGCGGGAGGTACAATGAGCAGTTCTTC.

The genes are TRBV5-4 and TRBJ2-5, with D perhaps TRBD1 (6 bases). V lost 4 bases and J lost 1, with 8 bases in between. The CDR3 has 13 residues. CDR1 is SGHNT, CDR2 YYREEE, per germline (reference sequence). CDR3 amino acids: CASSKDSQETQYF. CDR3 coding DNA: TGTGCCAGCAGCAAGGACAGCCAAGAGACCCAGTACTTC.

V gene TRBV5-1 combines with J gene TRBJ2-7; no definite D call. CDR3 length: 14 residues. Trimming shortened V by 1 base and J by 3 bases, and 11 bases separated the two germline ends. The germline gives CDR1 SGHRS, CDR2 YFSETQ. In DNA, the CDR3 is TGCGCCAGCAGCTTGATAGGGCAGGTCTACGAGCAGTACTTC. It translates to CASSLIGQVYEQYF.